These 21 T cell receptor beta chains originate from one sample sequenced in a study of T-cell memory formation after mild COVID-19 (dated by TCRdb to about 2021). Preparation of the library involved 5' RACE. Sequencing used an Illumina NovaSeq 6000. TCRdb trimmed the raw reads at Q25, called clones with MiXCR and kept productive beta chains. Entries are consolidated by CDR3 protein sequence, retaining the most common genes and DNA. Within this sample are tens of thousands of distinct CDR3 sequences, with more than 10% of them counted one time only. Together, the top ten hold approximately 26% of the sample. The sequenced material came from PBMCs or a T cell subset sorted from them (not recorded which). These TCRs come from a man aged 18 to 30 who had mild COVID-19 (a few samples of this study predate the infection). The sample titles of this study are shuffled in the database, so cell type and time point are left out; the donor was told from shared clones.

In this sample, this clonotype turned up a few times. CDR3 amino acids: CSVRQGVYGYTF. The CDR3 DNA reads TGCAGCGTTCGACAGGGAGTCTATGGCTACACCTTC. The chain joins TRBV29-1 to TRBJ1-2, with 7 bases matching TRBD1. Germline CDR1 SQVTM, CDR2 ANQGSEA. The CDR3 spans 12 residues. Germline trimming cut 5 bases from V and 4 bases from J; bases unmatched to any gene: 4.

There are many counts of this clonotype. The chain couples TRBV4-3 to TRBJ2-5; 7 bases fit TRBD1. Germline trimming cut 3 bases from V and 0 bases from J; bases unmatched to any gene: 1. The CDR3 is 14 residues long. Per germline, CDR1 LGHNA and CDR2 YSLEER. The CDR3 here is CASSQGQYQETQYF. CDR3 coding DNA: TGCGCCAGCAGCCAGGGACAGTACCAAGAGACCCAGTACTTC.

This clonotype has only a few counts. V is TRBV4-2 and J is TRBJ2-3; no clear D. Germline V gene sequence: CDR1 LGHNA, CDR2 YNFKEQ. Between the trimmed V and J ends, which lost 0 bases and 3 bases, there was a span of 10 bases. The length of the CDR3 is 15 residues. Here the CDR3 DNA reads TGTGCCAGCAGCCAAGACGCCCGTCCAACAGATACGCAGTATTTT. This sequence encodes CASSQDARPTDTQYF.

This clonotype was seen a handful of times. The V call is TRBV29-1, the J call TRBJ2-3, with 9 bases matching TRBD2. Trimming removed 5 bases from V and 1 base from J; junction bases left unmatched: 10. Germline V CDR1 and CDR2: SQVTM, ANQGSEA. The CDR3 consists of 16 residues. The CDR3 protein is CSVTKMTSGGTDTQYF. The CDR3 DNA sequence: TGCAGCGTTACCAAGATGACTAGCGGAGGCACAGATACGCAGTATTTT.

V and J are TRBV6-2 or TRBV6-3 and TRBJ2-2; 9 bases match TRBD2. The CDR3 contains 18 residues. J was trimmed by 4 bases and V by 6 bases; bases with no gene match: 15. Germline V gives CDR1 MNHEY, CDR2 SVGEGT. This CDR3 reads CASSSLRRGGVGTGELFF. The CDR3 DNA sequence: TGTGCCAGCAGCTCCCTTCGGCGGGGGGGCGTGGGCACCGGGGAGCTGTTTTTT.

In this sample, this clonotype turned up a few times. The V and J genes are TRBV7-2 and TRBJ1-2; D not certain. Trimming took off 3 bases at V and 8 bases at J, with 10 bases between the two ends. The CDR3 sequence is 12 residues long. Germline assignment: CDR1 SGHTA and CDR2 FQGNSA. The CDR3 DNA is TGTGCCAGCAGCTTGCGCCGTGGAGGCTACACCTTC. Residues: CASSLRRGGYTF.

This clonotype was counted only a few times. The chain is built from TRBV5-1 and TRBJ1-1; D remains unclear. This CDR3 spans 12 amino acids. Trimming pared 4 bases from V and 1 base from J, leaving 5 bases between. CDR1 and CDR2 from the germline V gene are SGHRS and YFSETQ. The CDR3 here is CASSKENTEAFF. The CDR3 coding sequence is TGCGCCAGCAGCAAAGAGAACACTGAAGCTTTCTTT.

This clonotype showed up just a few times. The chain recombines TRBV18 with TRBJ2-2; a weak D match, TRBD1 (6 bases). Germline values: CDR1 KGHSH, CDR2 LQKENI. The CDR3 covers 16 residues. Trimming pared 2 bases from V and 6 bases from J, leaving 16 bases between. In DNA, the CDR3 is TGTGCCAGCTCACCAAGGGCTGGGGGCGCCTCCGGGGAGCTGTTTTTT. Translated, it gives CASSPRAGGASGELFF.

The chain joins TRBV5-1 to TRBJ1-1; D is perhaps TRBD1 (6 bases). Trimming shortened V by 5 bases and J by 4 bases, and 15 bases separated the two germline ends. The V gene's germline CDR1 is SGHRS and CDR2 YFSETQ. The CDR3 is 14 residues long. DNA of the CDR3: TGCGCCAGCAGATGGGGGGGCGAGGGCACTGAAGCTTTCTTT. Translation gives CASRWGGEGTEAFF.

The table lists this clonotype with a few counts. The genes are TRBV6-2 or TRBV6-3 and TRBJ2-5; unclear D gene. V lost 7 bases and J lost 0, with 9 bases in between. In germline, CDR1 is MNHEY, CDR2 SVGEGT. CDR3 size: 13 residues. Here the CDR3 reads CASTRRDQETQYF. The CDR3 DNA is TGTGCCAGCACCAGACGGGACCAAGAGACCCAGTACTTC.

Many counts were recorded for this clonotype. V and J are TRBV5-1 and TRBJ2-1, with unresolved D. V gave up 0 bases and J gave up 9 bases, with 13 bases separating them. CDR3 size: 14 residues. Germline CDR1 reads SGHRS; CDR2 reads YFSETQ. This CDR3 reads CASSLVASPGEQFF. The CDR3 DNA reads TGCGCCAGCAGCTTGGTAGCCAGCCCCGGTGAGCAGTTCTTC. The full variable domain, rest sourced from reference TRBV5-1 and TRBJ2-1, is KAGVTQTPRYLIKTRGQQVTLSCSPISGHRSVSWYQQTPGQGLQFLFEYFSETQRNKGNFPGRFSGRQFSNSRSEMNVSTLELGDSALYLCASSLVASPGEQFFGPGTRLTVL.

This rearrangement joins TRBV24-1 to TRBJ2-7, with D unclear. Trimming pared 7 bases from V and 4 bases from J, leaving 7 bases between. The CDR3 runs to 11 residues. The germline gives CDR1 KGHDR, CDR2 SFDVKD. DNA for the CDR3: TGTGCCACCAGGTTGGGTTACGAGCAGTACGTC. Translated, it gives CATRLGYEQYV.

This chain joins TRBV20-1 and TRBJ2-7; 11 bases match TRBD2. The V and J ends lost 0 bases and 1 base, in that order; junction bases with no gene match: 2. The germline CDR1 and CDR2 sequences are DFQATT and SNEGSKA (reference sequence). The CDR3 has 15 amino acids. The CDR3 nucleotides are TGCAGTGCTAGAGAAGGACTAGCGGGTTCCTACGAGCAGTACTTC. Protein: CSAREGLAGSYEQYF.

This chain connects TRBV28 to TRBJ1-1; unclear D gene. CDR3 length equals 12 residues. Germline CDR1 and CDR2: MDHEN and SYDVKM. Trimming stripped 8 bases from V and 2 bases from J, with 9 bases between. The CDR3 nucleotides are TGTGCCAGCTTGGGGTCAAACACTGAAGCTTTCTTT. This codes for CASLGSNTEAFF.

Here the CDR3 reads CASSLVPGGYTF. The CDR3 nucleotides read TGTGCCAGCAGTTTGGTTCCCGGTGGCTACACCTTC. This chain connects TRBV12-3 or TRBV12-4 to TRBJ1-2; D is undetermined. This CDR3 has 12 residues. With 3 bases removed from V and 7 bases from J, the gap between germline ends came to 9 bases.

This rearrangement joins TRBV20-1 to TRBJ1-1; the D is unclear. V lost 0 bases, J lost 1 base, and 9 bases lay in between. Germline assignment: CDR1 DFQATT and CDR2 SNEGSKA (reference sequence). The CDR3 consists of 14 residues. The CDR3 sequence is CSARDPQANTEAFF. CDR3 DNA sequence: TGCAGTGCTAGAGACCCCCAGGCGAACACTGAAGCTTTCTTT.

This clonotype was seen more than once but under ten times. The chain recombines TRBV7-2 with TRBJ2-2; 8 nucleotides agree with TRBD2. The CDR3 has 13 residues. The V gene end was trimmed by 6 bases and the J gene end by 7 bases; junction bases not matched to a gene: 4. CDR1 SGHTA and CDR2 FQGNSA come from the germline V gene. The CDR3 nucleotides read TGTGCCAGCAGTCGGACTAGCCTCGGGGAGCTGTTTTTT. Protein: CASSRTSLGELFF.

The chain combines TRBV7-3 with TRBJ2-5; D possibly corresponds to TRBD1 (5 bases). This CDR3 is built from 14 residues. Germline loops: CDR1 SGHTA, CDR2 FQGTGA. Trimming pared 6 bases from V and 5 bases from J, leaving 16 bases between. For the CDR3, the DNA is TGTGCCAGCAGTGAAAGGGGTGGCCAGGAGACCCAGTACTTC. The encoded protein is CASSERGGQETQYF.

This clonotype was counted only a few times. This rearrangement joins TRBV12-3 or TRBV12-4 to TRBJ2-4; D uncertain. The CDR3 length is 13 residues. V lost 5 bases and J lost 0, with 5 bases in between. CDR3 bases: TGTGCCAGCAGTCTATTAGCCAAAAACATTCAGTACTTC. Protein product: CASSLLAKNIQYF.

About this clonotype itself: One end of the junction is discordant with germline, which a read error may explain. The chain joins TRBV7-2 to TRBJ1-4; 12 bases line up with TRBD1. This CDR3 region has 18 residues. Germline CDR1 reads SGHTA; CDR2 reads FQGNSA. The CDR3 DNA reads TGTGCCTGCAGCTTAACCTCCCCCGGGACAGGGGGCGATGAAAAACTGTTTTTT. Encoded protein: CACSLTSPGTGGDEKLFF.

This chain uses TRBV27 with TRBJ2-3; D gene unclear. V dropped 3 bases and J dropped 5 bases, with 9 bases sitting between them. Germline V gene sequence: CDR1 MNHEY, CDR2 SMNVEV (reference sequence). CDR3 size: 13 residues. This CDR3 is CASSFTWRDTQYF. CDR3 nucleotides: TGTGCCAGCAGTTTTACGTGGCGAGATACGCAGTATTTT.